The entry that follows covers one TCR beta chain sequence. No antigen is known for it. A second about 7 to 11 cycle PCR used barcoded and J-beta primers. In TCRdb, the 5' RACE reads were re-called with MiXCR into one record per CDR3 protein. The sample yields around 1,700,000 distinct CDR3 sequences, roughly 30% seen once. This specimen belongs to a study of blood T cells in healthy people across ages. Study-wide points: Older age went with lower TCR beta diversity per million T cells, in a roughly linear way.

Germline CDR1 PRHDT, CDR2 FYEKMQ (reference sequence). V was cut by 3 bases and J by 4 bases, with 7 bases left in between. The CDR3 runs 13 residues. This TCR was recovered from a woman in her 30s in good health. Sequencing was carried out using blood. The V and J genes are TRBV13 and TRBJ1-3; maybe TRBD1 (6 bases). Written as DNA, the CDR3 is TGTGCCAGCAGCTTCAGGGGAGGAAACACCATATATTTT. Residues: CASSFRGGNTIYF.